A single sample gave rise to the 8 T cell receptor beta chains below, sequenced in a study of CXCR3-negative and CXCR3-positive naive CD8 T cells. Each TRB cDNA library was prepared by 5' RACE (with UMI labels). For each CDR3 protein, TCRdb gives one entry from its re-call of the 5' RACE reads, without DNA. The listing records about 7,400 distinct CDR3 sequences. Sequenced input: naive CXCR3- CD8+ T cells from blood. Subset in this sample: CD45RO-CCR7+CD27+CD95- naive CD8+ T cells lacking CXCR3 (TNR3-). These receptors were collected from a human donor in good health. Some clones in this sample may be carry-over from other donors' samples.

The rearrangement uses TRBV29-1 and TRBJ2-7; the D call of TRBD1 rests on TCRdb alone, since no DNA is present to check it. CDR3 length: 13 residues. Germline V CDR1 and CDR2: SQVTM, ANQGSEA. The CDR3 sequence: CSPPAASSYEQYF.

This clonotype is called medium-sized based on its frequency. V usage is TRBV14 and J usage is TRBJ2-5; no DNA is available, so the TRBD1 call from TCRdb remains unchecked. This CDR3 contains 13 residues. The germline CDR1 and CDR2 sequences are SGHDN and FVKESK. CDR3 residues: CASRRTGSETQYF.

In terms of frequency, this clonotype is large. The chain has TRBV12-3 or TRBV12-4 and TRBJ1-1; as DNA is missing, the TRBD1 call by TCRdb cannot be tested. The CDR3 extends over 12 amino acids. This chain's CDR3 is CASSQDRTEAFF.

The chain recombines TRBV20-1 with TRBJ2-7; TCRdb selects TRBD2, and the lack of DNA leaves this call unchecked. This CDR3 has 12 residues. CDR1 DFQATT and CDR2 SNEGSKA come from the germline V gene (reference sequence). The CDR3 loop is CSAHGGTYEQYF.

The chain carries TRBV7-2 and TRBJ2-7; checking the TCRdb D call of TRBD2 is not possible without DNA. The germline V gene encodes CDR1 SGHTA and CDR2 FQGNSA. The CDR3 spans 15 residues. The CDR3 reads CASSHTSGKLDEQYF.

Its frequency marks this clonotype as medium-sized. The J gene is TRBJ2-3, the V gene TRBV29-1; TCRdb selects TRBD2, and the lack of DNA leaves this call unchecked. CDR1 is SQVTM, CDR2 ANQGSEA, per germline. The CDR3 length is 16 residues. The CDR3 protein is CSVLGLAGDEADTQYF.

V gene TRBV12-3 or TRBV12-4 combines with J gene TRBJ1-6; TCRdb calls TRBD1, which cannot be checked without DNA. This CDR3 spans 14 amino acids. CDR3 loop: CASRGQGNGSPLHF.

This clonotype ranks as large in terms of frequency. The CDR3 loop reads CASSDALVSSYNEQFF. V is TRBV6-4 and J is TRBJ2-1. The CDR3 length is 16 residues. Germline V lookup: CDR1 MRHNA, CDR2 SNTAGT.